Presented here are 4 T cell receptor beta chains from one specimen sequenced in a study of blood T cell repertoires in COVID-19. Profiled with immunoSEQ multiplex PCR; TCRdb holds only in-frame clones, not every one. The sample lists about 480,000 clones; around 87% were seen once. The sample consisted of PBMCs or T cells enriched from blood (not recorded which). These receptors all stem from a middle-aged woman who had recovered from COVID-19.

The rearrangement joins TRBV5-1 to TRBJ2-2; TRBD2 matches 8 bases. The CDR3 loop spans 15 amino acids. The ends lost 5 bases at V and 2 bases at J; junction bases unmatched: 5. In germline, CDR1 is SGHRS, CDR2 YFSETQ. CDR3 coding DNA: TGCGCCAGCAGTGTTAGCGGGGCCAACACCGGGGAGCTGTTTTTT. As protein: CASSVSGANTGELFF.

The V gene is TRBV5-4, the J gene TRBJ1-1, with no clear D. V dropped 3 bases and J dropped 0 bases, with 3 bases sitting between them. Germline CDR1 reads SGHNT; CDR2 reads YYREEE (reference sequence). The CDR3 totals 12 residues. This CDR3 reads CASSSMNTEAFF. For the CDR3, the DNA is TGTGCCAGCAGCTCCATGAACACTGAAGCTTTCTTT.

Here the CDR3 DNA reads TGTGCCAGCAGCTTATCGCGGGACAGCTCTGGAAACACCATATATTTT. Protein sequence: CASSLSRDSSGNTIYF. V and J are TRBV7-9 and TRBJ1-3; TRBD1 aligns across 7 bases. From germline, CDR1 is SEHNR and CDR2 FQNEAQ (reference sequence). The V gene end was trimmed by 2 bases and the J gene end by 0 bases; junction bases not matched to a gene: 4. This CDR3 contains 16 residues.

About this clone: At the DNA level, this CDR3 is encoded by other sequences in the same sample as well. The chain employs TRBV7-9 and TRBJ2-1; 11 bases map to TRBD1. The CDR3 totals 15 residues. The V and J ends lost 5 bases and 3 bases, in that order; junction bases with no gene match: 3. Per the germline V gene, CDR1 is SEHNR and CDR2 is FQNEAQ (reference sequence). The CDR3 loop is CASSLGQGVYNEQFF. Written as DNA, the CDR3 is TGTGCCAGCAGCCTGGGACAGGGGGTCTACAATGAGCAGTTCTTC.